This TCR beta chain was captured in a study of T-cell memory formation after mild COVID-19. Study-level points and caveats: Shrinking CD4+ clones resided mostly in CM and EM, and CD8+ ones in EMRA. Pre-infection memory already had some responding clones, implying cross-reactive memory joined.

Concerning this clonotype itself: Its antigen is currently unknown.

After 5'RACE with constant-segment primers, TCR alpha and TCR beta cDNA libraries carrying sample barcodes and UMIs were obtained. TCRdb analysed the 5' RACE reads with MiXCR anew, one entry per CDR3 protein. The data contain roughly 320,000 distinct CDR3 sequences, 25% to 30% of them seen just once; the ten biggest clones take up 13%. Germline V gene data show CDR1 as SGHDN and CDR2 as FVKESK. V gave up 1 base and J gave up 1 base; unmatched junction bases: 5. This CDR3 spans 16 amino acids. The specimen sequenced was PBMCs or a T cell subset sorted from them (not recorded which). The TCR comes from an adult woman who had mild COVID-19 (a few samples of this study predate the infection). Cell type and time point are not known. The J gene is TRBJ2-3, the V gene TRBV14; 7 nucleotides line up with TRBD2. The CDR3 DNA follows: TGTGCCAGCAGCCAAGGGGTCCTAGCGGGCACAGATACGCAGTATTTT. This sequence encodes CASSQGVLAGTDTQYF.